This T cell receptor (beta chain) was captured by sequencing in a study of cytomegalovirus exposure and HLA in healthy donors. CDR1 is MDHEN and CDR2 is SYDVKM in the germline V gene. The CDR3 loop spans 16 amino acids. V lost 4 bases and J lost 1; bases outside the gene matches: 6. PCR amplification relied on 60 Vbeta primers (plus 13 Jbeta primers). Sequencing was performed with immunoSEQ multiplex PCR; in TCRdb, only in-frame clones are kept and a portion is missing. Here the sample spans roughly 150,000 clones, approximately 78% being singletons. Broader study findings: TCR beta V segments were, for the most part, productive about 87% or about 30% of the time in an earlier analysis.

A note on this clone: The antigen is not known.

The rearrangement joins TRBV28 to TRBJ2-7; 11 bases align to TRBD1. This sequence was found in a girl aged 2 to 9 in good health and CMV-seropositive. The material sequenced was PBMCs. Written as DNA, the CDR3 is TGTGCCAGCAGTTCATATGGACAGGGGGCTTCCTACGAGCAGTACTTC. Translating gives CASSSYGQGASYEQYF.